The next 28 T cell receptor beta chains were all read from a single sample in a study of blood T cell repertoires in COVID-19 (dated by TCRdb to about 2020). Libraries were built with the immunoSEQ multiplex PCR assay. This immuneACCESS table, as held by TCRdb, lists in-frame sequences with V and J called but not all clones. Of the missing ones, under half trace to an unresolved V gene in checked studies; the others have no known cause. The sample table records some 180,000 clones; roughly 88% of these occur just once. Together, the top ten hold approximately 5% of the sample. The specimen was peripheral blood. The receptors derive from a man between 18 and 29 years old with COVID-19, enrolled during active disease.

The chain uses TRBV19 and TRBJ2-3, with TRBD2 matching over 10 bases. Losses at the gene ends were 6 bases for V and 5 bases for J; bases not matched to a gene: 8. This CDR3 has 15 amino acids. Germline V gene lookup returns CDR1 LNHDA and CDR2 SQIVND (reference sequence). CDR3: CASSLTSGLRDTQYF. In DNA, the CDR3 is TGTGCCAGTAGCCTGACTAGCGGGTTAAGAGATACGCAGTATTTT.

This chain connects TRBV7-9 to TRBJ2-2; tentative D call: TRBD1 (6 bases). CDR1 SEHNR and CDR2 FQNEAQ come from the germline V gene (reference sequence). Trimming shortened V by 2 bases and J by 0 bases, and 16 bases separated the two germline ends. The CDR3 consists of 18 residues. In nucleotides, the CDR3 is TGTGCCAGCAGCTTAAGGGACAACAGGTTCGCGAACACCGGGGAGCTGTTTTTT. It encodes CASSLRDNRFANTGELFF.

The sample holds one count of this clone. CDR3 protein: CASSLGREVYNEQFF. Written as DNA, the CDR3 is TGTGCCAGCAGCTTGGGGCGGGAGGTCTACAATGAGCAGTTCTTC. V and J are TRBV5-4 and TRBJ2-1, with 8 bases lining up with TRBD2. The CDR3 has 15 amino acids. J was trimmed by 3 bases and V by 0 bases; bases with no gene match: 2. Germline lookup yields CDR1 SGHNT and CDR2 YYREEE (reference sequence).

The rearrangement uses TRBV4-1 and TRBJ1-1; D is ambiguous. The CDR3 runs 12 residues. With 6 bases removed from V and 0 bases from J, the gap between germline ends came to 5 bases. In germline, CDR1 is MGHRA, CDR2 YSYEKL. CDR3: CASRAMNTEAFF. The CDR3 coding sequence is TGCGCCAGCAGGGCAATGAACACTGAAGCTTTCTTT.

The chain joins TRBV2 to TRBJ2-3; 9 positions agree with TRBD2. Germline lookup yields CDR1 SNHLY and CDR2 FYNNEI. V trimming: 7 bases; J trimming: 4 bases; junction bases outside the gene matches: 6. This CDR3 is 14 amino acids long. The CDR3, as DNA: TGTGCCAGCACCTTTAGCGGGAGTGCAGATACGCAGTATTTT. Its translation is CASTFSGSADTQYF.

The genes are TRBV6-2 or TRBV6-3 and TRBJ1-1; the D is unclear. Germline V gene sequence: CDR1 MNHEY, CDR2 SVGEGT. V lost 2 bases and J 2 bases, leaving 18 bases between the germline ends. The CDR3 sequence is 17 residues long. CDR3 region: CASSYDGGKGSNTEAFF. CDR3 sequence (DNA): TGTGCCAGCAGTTACGATGGCGGAAAAGGATCTAACACTGAAGCTTTCTTT.

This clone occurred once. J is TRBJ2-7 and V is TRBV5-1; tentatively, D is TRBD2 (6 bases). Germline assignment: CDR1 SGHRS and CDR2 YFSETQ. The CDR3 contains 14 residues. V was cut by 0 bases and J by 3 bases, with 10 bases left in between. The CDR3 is CASSLAGESYEQYF. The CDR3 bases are TGCGCCAGCAGCTTGGCGGGAGAGAGCTACGAGCAGTACTTC.

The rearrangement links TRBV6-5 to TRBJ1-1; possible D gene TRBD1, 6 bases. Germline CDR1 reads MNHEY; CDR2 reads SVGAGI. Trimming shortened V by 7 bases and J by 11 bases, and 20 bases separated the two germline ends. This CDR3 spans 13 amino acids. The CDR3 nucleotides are TGTGCCAGCAAGCGGGGACACTCGGTGGACGCTTTCTTT. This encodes CASKRGHSVDAFF.

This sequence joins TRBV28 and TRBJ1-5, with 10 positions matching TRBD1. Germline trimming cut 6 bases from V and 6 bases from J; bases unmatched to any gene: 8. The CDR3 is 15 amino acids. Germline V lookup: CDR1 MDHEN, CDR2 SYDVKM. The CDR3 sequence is CASSHGTGEVQPQHF. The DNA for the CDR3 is TGTGCCAGCAGCCACGGGACAGGGGAAGTTCAGCCCCAGCATTTT.

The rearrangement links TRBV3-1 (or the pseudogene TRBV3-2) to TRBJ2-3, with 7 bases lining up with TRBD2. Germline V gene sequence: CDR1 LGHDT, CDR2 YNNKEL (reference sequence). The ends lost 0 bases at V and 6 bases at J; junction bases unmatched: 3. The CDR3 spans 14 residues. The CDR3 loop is CASSQDRAGDTQYF. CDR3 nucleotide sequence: TGTGCCAGCAGCCAAGATAGAGCGGGGGATACGCAGTATTTT.

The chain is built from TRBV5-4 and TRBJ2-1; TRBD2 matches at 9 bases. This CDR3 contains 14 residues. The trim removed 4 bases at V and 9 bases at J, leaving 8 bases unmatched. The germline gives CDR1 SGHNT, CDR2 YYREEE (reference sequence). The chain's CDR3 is CASSRDGLAIEQFF. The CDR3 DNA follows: TGTGCCAGCAGCCGTGACGGACTAGCGATTGAGCAGTTCTTC.

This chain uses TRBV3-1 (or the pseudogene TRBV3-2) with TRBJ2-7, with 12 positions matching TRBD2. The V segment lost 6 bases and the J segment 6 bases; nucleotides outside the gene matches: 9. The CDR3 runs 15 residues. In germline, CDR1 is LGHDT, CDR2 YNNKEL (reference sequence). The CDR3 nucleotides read TGTGCCAGCAGGAGACTAGCGGGAGAACAGAGCGAGCAGTACTTC. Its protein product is CASRRLAGEQSEQYF.

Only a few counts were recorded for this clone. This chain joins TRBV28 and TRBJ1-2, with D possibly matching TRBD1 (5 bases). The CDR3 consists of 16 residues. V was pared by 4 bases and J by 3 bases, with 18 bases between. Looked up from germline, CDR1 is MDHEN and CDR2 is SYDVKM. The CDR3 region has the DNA TGTGCCAGCAGTTCCCCGATGACGACGGGGGACTATGGCTACACCTTC. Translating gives CASSSPMTTGDYGYTF.

Here the CDR3 reads CSVGDRGLGQPQHF. The CDR3 DNA reads TGCAGCGTTGGGGACAGGGGGCTCGGGCAGCCCCAGCATTTT. The rearrangement links TRBV29-1 to TRBJ1-5; 12 nucleotides align to TRBD1. Trimming took 4 bases from V and 7 from J; bases not matched to a gene: 5. Germline V gives CDR1 SQVTM, CDR2 ANQGSEA. This CDR3 contains 14 residues.

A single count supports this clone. The CDR3 spells CASSITSVNEQFF. DNA of the CDR3: TGTGCCAGCAGCATCACTAGCGTGAATGAGCAGTTCTTC. This chain joins TRBV7-2 and TRBJ2-1; 7 bases line up with TRBD2. In germline, CDR1 is SGHTA, CDR2 FQGNSA. The CDR3 covers 13 residues. Unmatched junction bases numbered 5, after V lost 5 bases and J lost 7 bases.

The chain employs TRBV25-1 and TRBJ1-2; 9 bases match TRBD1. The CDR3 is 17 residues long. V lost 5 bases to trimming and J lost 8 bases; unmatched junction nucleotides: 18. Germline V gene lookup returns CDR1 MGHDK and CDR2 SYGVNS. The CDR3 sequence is CASSSYVTTGGLGGYTF. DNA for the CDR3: TGTGCCAGCAGTTCCTACGTGACTACAGGGGGCCTCGGGGGCTACACCTTC.

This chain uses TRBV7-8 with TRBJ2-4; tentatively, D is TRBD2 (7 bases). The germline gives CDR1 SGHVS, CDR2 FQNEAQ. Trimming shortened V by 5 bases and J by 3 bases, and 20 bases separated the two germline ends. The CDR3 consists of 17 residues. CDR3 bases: TGTGCCAGCAGCACGGGAGAGCCAAGGGGGGGCAAAAACATTCAGTACTTC. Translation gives CASSTGEPRGGKNIQYF.

The CDR3 reads CASSFSQNYGYTF. The CDR3 DNA sequence: TGTGCCAGCAGTTTTTCACAGAACTATGGCTACACCTTC. V usage is TRBV12-3 or TRBV12-4 and J usage is TRBJ1-2, with D uncertain. V was cut by 3 bases and J by 2 bases, with 7 bases left in between. The CDR3 spans 13 residues.

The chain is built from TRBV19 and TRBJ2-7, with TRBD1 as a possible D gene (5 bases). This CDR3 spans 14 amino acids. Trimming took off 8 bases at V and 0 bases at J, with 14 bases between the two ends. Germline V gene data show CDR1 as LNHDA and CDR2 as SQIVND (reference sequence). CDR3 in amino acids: CASPSWGSSYEQYF. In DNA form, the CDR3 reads TGTGCCAGTCCCTCTTGGGGCAGCTCCTACGAGCAGTACTTC.

CDR3 in DNA: TGTGCCTGGAGGGGGGGGACCTCCGAACAAGAGACCCAGTACTTC. Its translation is CAWRGGTSEQETQYF. The J gene is TRBJ2-5, the V gene TRBV30, with 7 nucleotides matching TRBD2. The CDR3 loop spans 15 amino acids. Germline V CDR1 and CDR2: GTSNPN, SVGIG (reference sequence). The J segment lost 2 bases and the V segment lost 3 bases, leaving 9 bases of the junction unmatched.

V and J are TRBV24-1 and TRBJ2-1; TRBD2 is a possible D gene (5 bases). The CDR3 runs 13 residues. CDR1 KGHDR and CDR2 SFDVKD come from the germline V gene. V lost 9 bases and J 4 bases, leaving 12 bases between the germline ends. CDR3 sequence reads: CATRGTAYNEQFF. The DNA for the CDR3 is TGTGCCACCCGGGGAACGGCTTACAATGAGCAGTTCTTC.

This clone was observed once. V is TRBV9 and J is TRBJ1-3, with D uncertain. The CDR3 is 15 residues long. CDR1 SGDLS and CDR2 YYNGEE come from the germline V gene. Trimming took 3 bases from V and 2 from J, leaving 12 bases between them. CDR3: CASSARGGAGNTIYF. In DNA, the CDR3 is TGTGCCAGCAGCGCCCGGGGAGGTGCTGGAAACACCATATATTTT.

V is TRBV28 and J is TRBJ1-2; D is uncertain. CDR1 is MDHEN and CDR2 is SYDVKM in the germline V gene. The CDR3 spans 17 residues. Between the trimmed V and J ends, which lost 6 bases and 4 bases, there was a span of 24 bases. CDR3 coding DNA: TGTGCCAGCAGCCCACCAAGTTTACGGGGAGGTTCCTATGGCTACACCTTC. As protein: CASSPPSLRGGSYGYTF.

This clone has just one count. In nucleotides, the CDR3 is TGTGCCAGCAGCGCGGGTTACGAGCAGTACTTC. Translating it yields CASSAGYEQYF. The chain combines TRBV9 with TRBJ2-7; D call uncertain. CDR1 is SGDLS and CDR2 is YYNGEE in the germline V gene. The CDR3 extends over 11 amino acids. V lost 3 bases and J 4 bases, leaving 5 bases between the germline ends.

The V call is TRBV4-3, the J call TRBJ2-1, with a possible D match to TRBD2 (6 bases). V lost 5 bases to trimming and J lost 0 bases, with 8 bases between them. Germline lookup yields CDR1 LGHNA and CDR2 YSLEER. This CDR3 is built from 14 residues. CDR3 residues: CASSARGSYNEQFF. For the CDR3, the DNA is TGCGCCAGCAGCGCGCGGGGCTCCTACAATGAGCAGTTCTTC.

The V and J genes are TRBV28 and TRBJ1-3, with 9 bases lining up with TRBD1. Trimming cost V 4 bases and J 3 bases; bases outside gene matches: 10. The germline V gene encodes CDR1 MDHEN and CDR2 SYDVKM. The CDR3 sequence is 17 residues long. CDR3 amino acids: CASSSPGQGVRGNTIYF. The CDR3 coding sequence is TGTGCCAGCAGTTCGCCGGGACAGGGAGTGCGTGGAAACACCATATATTTT.

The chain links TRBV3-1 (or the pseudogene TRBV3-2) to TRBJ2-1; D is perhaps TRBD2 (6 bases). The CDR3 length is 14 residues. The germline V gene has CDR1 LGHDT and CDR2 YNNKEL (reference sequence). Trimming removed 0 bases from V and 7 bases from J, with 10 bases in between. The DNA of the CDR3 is TGTGCCAGCAGCCAAGAGGACGGGAGAAATGAGCAGTTCTTC. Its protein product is CASSQEDGRNEQFF.

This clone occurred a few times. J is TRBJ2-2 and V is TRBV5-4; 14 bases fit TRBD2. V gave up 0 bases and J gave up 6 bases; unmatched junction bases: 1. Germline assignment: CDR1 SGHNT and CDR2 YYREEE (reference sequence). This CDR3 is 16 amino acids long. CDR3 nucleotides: TGTGCCAGCAGCTTGGTGGGACTAGCGGGAGCCGGGGAGCTGTTTTTT. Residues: CASSLVGLAGAGELFF.